The 21 T cell receptor beta chains presented below share a single source sample, sequenced in a study of CD8+ T cells in alopecia areata. Extraction and reverse transcription of RNA yielded cDNA as the sequencing template. The assay was immunoSEQ multiplex PCR, and TCRdb's table has in-frame clones only and misses some. The sample has roughly 100,000 clones, approximately 58% seen once. The sequenced sample consisted of CD4+ T cells sorted from blood. Source of these receptors: a human donor in good health.

This chain joins TRBV10-3 and TRBJ1-2; 7 bases align to TRBD1. Germline V gene lookup returns CDR1 ENHRY and CDR2 SYGVKD. CDR3 length: 14 residues. J gave up 4 bases and V 2 bases, and 4 bases lay outside the gene matches. The DNA for the CDR3 is TGTGCCATCAGTGAGCGGGACAGTGTCTATGGCTACACCTTC. Its translation: CAISERDSVYGYTF.

For this clone: Distinct nucleotide sequences in the sample also encode this CDR3. CDR3 coding DNA: TGTGCCTGGAGTGTAGGGTATGGCTACACCTTC. As protein: CAWSVGYGYTF. The J gene is TRBJ1-2, the V gene TRBV30; D is ambiguous. From germline, CDR1 is GTSNPN and CDR2 SVGIG (reference sequence). CDR3 length: 11 amino acids. V was cut by 0 bases and J by 5 bases, with 4 bases left in between.

This chain joins TRBV5-4 and TRBJ1-6; D is possibly TRBD1 (6 bases). The V end was cut by 4 bases, the J end by 11 bases, with 16 bases between. Germline values: CDR1 SGHNT, CDR2 YYREEE (reference sequence). CDR3 length: 14 amino acids. CDR3 in amino acids: CASSGGGGATPLHF. The DNA of the CDR3 is TGTGCCAGCAGCGGGGGAGGGGGAGCTACACCCCTCCACTTT. Using reference TRBV5-4 and TRBJ1-6 for the parts outside the CDR3, the full variable domain is ETGVTQSPTHLIKTRGQQVTLRCSSQSGHNTVSWYQQALGQGPQFIFQYYREEENGRGNFPPRFSGLQFPNYSSELNVNALELDDSALYLCASSGGGGATPLHFGNGTRLTVT.

This clone was seen a few times. The genes are TRBV5-1 and TRBJ2-5; 10 bases map to TRBD2. The CDR3 covers 15 residues. J lost 1 base, V lost 1 base, and 1 base had no gene match. Germline V gives CDR1 SGHRS, CDR2 YFSETQ. CDR3: CASSLIAGGQETQYF. In nucleotides, the CDR3 is TGCGCCAGCAGCTTGATAGCGGGGGGCCAAGAGACCCAGTACTTC.

Only a few counts were recorded for this clone. The V and J genes are TRBV29-1 and TRBJ1-1, with unresolved D. Germline CDR1 SQVTM, CDR2 ANQGSEA. The CDR3 is 12 residues long. V dropped 5 bases and J dropped 6 bases, with 13 bases sitting between them. The CDR3 region has the DNA TGCAGCGTTAGTTTGGCTTATGCTGAAGCTTTCTTT. It specifies CSVSLAYAEAFF.

The V gene is TRBV6-1, the J gene TRBJ2-5; TRBD1 is a possible D gene (5 bases). The DNA end is more similar to TRBJ2-7, so the J call may be wrong. The CDR3 runs 13 residues. CDR1 is MNHNS and CDR2 is SASEGT in the germline V gene. In DNA form, the CDR3 reads TGTGCCGGTGCCGACAGTCAATCCTACGAGCAGTACTTC. Residues: CAGADSQSYEQYF.

The V call is TRBV30, the J call TRBJ1-1; D remains ambiguous. Germline V CDR1 and CDR2: GTSNPN, SVGIG (reference sequence). The CDR3 runs 13 residues. V was pared by 4 bases and J by 0 bases, with 9 bases between. Here the CDR3 DNA reads TGTGCCTGGACTACTTGGGTGAACACTGAAGCTTTCTTT. Its protein product is CAWTTWVNTEAFF.

This rearrangement joins TRBV5-8 to TRBJ2-3; TRBD1 aligns across 7 bases. The CDR3 is 17 amino acids. The V gene end was trimmed by 6 bases and the J gene end by 5 bases; junction bases not matched to a gene: 18. The germline V gene encodes CDR1 SGHTS and CDR2 YDEGEE. The CDR3 coding sequence is TGTGCCAGCATAAAGCCTGGGACAGCCCAGGGTGGAGATACGCAGTATTTT. This translates into CASIKPGTAQGGDTQYF.

This clone was counted between two and nine times. V is TRBV29-1 and J is TRBJ1-4; perhaps TRBD1 as D (6 bases). Germline CDR1 and CDR2: SQVTM and ANQGSEA. The CDR3 runs 14 residues. Trimming removed 7 bases from V and 8 bases from J, with 20 bases in between. The CDR3 spells CSALDGGPGEKLFF. The CDR3, as DNA: TGCAGCGCCCTCGACGGGGGGCCGGGAGAAAAACTGTTTTTT.

The rearrangement uses TRBV29-1 and TRBJ2-7; D might be TRBD2 (6 bases). Trimming took off 6 bases at V and 9 bases at J, with 18 bases between the two ends. CDR3 length: 12 amino acids. The germline CDR1 and CDR2 sequences are SQVTM and ANQGSEA. The CDR3 region has the DNA TGCAGCGTCGGAACCTATGGGGGGAGGCAGTACTTC. It yields the protein CSVGTYGGRQYF.

The sample holds one count of this clone. The genes are TRBV28 and TRBJ2-7; 8 bases map to TRBD2. The germline gives CDR1 MDHEN, CDR2 SYDVKM. This CDR3 region has 14 residues. With 4 bases clipped from V and 3 bases from J, the junction kept 5 bases outside the gene matches. The CDR3 sequence is CASSSGAGVYEQYF. The CDR3 DNA sequence: TGTGCCAGCAGTTCCGGAGCGGGGGTCTACGAGCAGTACTTC.

The rearrangement uses TRBV5-4 and TRBJ2-7; a weak D match, TRBD1 (6 bases). This CDR3 contains 13 residues. The germline V and J ends were trimmed by 2 bases and 2 bases, with 8 bases remaining between them. Germline V gene data show CDR1 as SGHNT and CDR2 as YYREEE (reference sequence). DNA of the CDR3: TGTGCCAGCAGCTTCAAGGGGGCCTACGAGCAGTACTTC. Translated, it gives CASSFKGAYEQYF.

The chain combines TRBV7-2 with TRBJ2-3, with D unresolved. The ends were cut back, 3 bases at V and 3 bases at J, with 7 bases in the middle. Per germline, CDR1 SGHTA and CDR2 FQGNSA. CDR3 length: 13 amino acids. The CDR3 is CASSFRPTDTQYF. The CDR3 DNA reads as TGTGCCAGCAGCTTTAGACCTACAGATACGCAGTATTTT.

This rearrangement joins TRBV27 to TRBJ1-2; no clear D. V was clipped by 3 bases and J by 1 base, with 6 bases between them. This CDR3 has 13 amino acids. The germline V gene encodes CDR1 MNHEY and CDR2 SMNVEV (reference sequence). CDR3 amino acids: CASSFNRNYGYTF. DNA of the CDR3: TGTGCCAGCAGTTTTAACCGTAACTATGGCTACACCTTC.

This clone showed up just once. The rearrangement links TRBV27 to TRBJ1-2; D remains unclear. This CDR3 has 15 amino acids. The V and J ends lost 0 bases and 4 bases respectively, with 12 bases between them. The germline gives CDR1 MNHEY, CDR2 SMNVEV (reference sequence). This chain's CDR3 is CASSLSPPRVYGYTF. As DNA, the CDR3 is TGTGCCAGCAGTTTATCGCCCCCTCGTGTCTATGGCTACACCTTC.

This clone was picked up a small number of times. The rearrangement uses TRBV29-1 and TRBJ2-3; D is unclear. Per germline, CDR1 SQVTM and CDR2 ANQGSEA. There are 14 residues in the CDR3. V lost 3 bases and J 4 bases, leaving 14 bases between the germline ends. DNA for the CDR3: TGCAGCGTTGATCTTTCTGGGGTGGCAGATACGCAGTATTTT. It is translated as CSVDLSGVADTQYF.

The rearrangement links TRBV5-6 to TRBJ2-3, with 8 bases identical to TRBD2. In germline, CDR1 is SGHDT, CDR2 YYEEEE. Trimming at V came to 4 bases and at J to 0 bases, leaving 4 bases not matched to a gene. This CDR3 comprises 15 residues. The CDR3 spells CASSQPSGSTDTQYF. In DNA form, the CDR3 reads TGTGCCAGCAGCCAACCTAGCGGGAGCACAGATACGCAGTATTTT. Filled out from reference TRBV5-6 and TRBJ2-3, the complete variable domain reads DAGVTQSPTHLIKTRGQQVTLRCSPKSGHDTVSWYQQALGQGPQFIFQYYEEEERQRGNFPDRFSGHQFPNYSSELNVNALLLGDSALYLCASSQPSGSTDTQYFGPGTRLTVL.

CDR3: CASKTFHRVNTEAFF. CDR3 bases: TGTGCCAGCAAAACCTTCCACAGGGTGAACACTGAAGCTTTCTTT. The V call is TRBV27, the J call TRBJ1-1; D might be TRBD1 (6 bases). V was pared by 7 bases and J by 0 bases, with 15 bases between. This CDR3 is 15 amino acids long. Per the germline V gene, CDR1 is MNHEY and CDR2 is SMNVEV (reference sequence).

V usage is TRBV25-1 and J usage is TRBJ2-1; D is tentatively TRBD1 or TRBD2 (5 bases each). V was pared by 3 bases and J by 6 bases, with 15 bases between. This CDR3 is 15 amino acids long. CDR1 is MGHDK, CDR2 SYGVNS, per germline. The DNA for the CDR3 is TGTGCCAGCAGTGAGAGCCGGGACCCCGGCAATGAGCAGTTCTTC. Residues: CASSESRDPGNEQFF.

J is TRBJ2-5 and V is TRBV6-1; perhaps TRBD1 as D (7 bases). Germline CDR1 MNHNS, CDR2 SASEGT. This CDR3 has 15 residues. V shed 6 bases and J shed 2 bases, with 16 bases lying between them. CDR3 coding DNA: TGTGCCAGCAGCCGTTCAGGGGGGATTCAAGAGACCCAGTACTTC. Its protein product is CASSRSGGIQETQYF.

This chain connects TRBV5-4 to TRBJ2-7; D not resolved. Germline V gene sequence: CDR1 SGHNT, CDR2 YYREEE (reference sequence). CDR3 length equals 12 residues. The V gene lost 3 bases and the J gene lost 7 bases, with 11 bases spanning the gap. The CDR3 protein is CASSSVLGEQYF. The DNA for the CDR3 is TGTGCCAGCAGCTCCGTCCTCGGGGAGCAGTACTTC.